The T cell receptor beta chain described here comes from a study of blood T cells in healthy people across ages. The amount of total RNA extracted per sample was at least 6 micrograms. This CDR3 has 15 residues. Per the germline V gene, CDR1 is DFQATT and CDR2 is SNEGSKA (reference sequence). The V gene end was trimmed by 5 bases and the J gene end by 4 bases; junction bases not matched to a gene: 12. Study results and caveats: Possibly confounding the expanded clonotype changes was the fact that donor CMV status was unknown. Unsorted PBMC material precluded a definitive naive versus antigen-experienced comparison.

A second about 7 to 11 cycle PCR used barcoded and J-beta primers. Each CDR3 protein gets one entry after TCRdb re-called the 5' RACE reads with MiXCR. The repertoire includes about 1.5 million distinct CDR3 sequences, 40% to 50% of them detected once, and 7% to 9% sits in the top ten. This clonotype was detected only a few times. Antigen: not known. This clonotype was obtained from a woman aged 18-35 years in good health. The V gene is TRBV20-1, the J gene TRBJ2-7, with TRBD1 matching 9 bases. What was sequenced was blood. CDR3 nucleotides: TGCAGTGCTTCCGACCGGGACAGGGTCCCGTACGAGCAGTACTTC. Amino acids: CSASDRDRVPYEQYF.